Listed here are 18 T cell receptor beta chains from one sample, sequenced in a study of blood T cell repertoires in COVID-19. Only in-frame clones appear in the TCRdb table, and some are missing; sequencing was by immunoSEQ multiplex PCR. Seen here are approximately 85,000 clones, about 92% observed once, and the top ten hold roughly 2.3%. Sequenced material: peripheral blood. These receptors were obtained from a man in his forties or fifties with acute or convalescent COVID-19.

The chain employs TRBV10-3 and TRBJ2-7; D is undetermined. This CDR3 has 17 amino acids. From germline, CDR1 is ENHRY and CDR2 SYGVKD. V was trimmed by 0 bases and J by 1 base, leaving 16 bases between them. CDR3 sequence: CAISESNLGIGSYEQYV. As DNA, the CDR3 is TGTGCCATCAGTGAGTCGAATTTAGGTATCGGGTCCTACGAGCAGTACGTC.

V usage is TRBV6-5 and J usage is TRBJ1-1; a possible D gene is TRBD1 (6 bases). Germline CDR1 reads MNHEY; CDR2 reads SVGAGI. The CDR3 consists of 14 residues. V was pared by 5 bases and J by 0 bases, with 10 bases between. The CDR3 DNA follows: TGTGCCAGCAGTATCGGACAGCTGAACACTGAAGCTTTCTTT. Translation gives CASSIGQLNTEAFF.

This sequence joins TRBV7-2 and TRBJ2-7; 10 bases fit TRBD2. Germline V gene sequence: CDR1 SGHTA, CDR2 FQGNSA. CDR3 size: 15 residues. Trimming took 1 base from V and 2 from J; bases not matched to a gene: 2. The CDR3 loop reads CASSLVSGGPYEQYV. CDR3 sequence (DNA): TGTGCCAGCAGCTTAGTTAGCGGGGGGCCCTACGAGCAGTACGTC.

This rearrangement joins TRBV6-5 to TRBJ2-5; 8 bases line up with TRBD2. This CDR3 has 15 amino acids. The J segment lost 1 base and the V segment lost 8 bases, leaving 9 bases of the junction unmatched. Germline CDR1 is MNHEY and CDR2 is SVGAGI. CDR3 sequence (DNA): TGTGCCAGCCAACGGGAGGGAAGGGGCCAAGAGACCCAGTACTTC. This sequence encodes CASQREGRGQETQYF.

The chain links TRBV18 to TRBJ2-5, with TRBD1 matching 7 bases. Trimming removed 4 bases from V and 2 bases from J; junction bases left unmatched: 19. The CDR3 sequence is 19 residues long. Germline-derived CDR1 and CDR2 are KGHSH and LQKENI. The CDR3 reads CASSHKGAAQRDSQETQYF. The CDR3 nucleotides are TGTGCCAGCTCACATAAGGGGGCAGCGCAAAGAGACTCACAAGAGACCCAGTACTTC.

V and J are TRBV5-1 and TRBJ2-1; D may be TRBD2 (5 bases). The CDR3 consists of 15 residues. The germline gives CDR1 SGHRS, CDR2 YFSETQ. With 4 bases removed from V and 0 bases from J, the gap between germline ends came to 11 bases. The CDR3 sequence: CASSTIGVSYNEQFF. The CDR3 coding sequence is TGCGCCAGCAGCACGATCGGGGTCTCCTACAATGAGCAGTTCTTC.

CDR3 nucleotide sequence: TGTGCCAGCAGCCAGGACAGAAACACTGAAGCTTTCTTT. Translating gives CASSQDRNTEAFF. J is TRBJ1-1 and V is TRBV7-2, with a weak D call TRBD1 (6 bases). V was clipped by 5 bases and J by 2 bases, with 9 bases between them. The CDR3 runs 13 residues. The germline V gene encodes CDR1 SGHTA and CDR2 FQGNSA.

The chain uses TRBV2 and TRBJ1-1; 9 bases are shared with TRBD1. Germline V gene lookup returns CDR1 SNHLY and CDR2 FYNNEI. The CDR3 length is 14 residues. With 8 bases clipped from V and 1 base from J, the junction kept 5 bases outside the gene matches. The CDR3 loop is CASGTGIKNTEAFF. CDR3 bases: TGTGCCAGCGGGACAGGGATAAAGAACACTGAAGCTTTCTTT.

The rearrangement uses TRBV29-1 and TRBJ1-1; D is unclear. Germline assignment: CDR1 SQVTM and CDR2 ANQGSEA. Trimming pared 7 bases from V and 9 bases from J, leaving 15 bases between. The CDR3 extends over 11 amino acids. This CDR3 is CSAQNAEKAFF. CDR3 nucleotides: TGCAGCGCCCAGAACGCAGAAAAAGCTTTCTTT.

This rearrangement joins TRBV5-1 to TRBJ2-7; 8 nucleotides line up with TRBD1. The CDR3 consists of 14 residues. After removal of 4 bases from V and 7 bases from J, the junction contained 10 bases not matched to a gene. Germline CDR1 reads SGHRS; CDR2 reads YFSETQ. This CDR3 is CASSGGQVLSEQYF. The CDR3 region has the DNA TGCGCCAGCAGCGGGGGACAGGTTTTAAGTGAGCAGTACTTC.

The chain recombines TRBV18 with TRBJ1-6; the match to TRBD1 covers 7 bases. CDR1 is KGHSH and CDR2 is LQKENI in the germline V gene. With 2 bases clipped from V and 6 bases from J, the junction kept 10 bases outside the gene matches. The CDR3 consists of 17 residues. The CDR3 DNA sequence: TGTGCCAGCTCACCAACGACAGGGTCAAGTGTTAATTCACCCCTCCACTTT. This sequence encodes CASSPTTGSSVNSPLHF.

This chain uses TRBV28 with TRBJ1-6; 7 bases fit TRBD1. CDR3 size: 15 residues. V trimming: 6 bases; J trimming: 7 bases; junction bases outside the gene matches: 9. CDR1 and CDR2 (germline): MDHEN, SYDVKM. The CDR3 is CASSPGDSGNSPLHF. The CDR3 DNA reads TGTGCCAGCAGCCCTGGGGACAGTGGCAATTCACCCCTCCACTTT.

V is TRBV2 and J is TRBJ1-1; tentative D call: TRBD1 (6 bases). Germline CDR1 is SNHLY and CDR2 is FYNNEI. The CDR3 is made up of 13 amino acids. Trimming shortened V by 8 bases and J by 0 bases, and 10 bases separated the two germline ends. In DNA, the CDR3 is TGTGCCAGCGGCACAGGGATGAACACTGAAGCTTTCTTT. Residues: CASGTGMNTEAFF.

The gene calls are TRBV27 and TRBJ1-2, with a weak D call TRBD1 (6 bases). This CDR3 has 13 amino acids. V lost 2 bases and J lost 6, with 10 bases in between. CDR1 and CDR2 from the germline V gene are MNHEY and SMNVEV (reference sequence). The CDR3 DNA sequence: TGTGCCAGCAGTTTAGGACAGACCCATGGCTACACCTTC. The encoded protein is CASSLGQTHGYTF.

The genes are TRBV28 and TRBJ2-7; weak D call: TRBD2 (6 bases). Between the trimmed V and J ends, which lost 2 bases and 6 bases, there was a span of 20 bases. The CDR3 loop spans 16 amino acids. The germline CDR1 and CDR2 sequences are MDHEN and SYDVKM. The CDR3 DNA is TGTGCCAGCAGTTTAGCGGGAAATCCCCCGCGTGGCGAGCAGTACTTC. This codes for CASSLAGNPPRGEQYF.

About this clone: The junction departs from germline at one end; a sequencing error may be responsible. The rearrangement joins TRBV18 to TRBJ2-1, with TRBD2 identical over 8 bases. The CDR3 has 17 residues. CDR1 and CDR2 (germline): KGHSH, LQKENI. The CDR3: CASSTPGGLGAYNEQFF. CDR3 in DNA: TGTGCCAGCTCAACACCTGGGGGACTAGGGGCCTACAATGAGCAGTTCTTC.

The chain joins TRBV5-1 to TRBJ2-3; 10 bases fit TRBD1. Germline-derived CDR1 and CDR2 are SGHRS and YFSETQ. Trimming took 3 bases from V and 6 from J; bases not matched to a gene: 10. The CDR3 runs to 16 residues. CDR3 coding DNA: TGCGCCAGCAGCTCCTCCGGGACAGGGGTCCCTGATACGCAGTATTTT. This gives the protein CASSSSGTGVPDTQYF.

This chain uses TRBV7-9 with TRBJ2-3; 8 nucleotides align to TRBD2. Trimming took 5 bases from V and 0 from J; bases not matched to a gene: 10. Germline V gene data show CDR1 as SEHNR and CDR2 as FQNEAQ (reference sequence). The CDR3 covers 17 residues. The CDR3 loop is CASSPGGGGVSTDTQYF. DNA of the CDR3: TGTGCCAGCAGCCCCGGGGGGGGCGGCGTTAGCACAGATACGCAGTATTTT. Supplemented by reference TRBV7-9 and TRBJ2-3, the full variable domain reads DTGVSQNPRHKITKRGQNVTFRCDPISEHNRLYWYRQTLGQGPEFLTYFQNEAQLEKSRLLSDRFSAERPKGSFSTLEIQRTEQGDSAMYLCASSPGGGGVSTDTQYFGPGTRLTVL.